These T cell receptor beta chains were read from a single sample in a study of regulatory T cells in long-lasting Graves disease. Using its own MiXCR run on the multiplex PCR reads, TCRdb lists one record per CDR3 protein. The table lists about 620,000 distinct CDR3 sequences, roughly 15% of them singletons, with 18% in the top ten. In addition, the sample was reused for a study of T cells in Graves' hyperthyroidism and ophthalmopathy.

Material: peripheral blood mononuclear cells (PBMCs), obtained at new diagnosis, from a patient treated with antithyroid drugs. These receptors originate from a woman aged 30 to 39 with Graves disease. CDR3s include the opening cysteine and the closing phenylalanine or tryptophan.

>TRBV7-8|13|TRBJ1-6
CASSSAGPPPLHF
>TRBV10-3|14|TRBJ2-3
CAIGPTLGGDTQYF
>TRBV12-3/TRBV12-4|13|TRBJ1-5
CASSSQGRQPQHF
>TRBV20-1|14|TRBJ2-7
CSARISGRNYEQYF
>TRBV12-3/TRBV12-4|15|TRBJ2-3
CAGDEAGGPSDTQYF
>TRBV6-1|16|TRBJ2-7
CASSEFGRAPSYEQYF
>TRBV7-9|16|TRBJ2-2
CASSFYGGRTTGELFF
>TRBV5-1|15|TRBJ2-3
CASSPYGQSTDTQYF
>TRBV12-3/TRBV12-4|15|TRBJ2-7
CASGGPGGAMEGQYF
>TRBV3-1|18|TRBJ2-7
CASSRRGSGGFNSYEQYF
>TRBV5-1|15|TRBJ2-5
CASSLGVLLCETQYF
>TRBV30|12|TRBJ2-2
CAWRGVAGELFF
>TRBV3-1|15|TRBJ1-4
CASSQEEGANEKLFF
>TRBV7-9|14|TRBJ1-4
CASSDTGRGEKLFF
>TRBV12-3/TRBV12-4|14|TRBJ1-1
CASLSWAGSTEAFF
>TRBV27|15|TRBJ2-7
CASRIGTSGNYEQYF
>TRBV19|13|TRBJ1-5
CASTSTETQPQHF
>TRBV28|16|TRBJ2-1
CASSLPRDRGYNEQFF
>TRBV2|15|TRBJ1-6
CASRTGTGSTSPLHF
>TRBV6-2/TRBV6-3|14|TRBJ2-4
CASSERKAKNIQYF
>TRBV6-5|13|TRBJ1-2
CASSYDANYGYTF
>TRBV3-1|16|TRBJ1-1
CASSQEGQLRNTEAFF
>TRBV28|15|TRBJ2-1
CASSSQGMGNNEQFF
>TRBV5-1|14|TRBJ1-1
CASRTSGQNTEAFF
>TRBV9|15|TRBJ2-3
CASSGGDAYTDTQYF
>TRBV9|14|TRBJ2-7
CASSVGSSGSIKYF
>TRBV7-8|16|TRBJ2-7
CASSLEYGGLSYEQYF
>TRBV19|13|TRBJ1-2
CASSIGTGVGYTF
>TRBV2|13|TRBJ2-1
CASKDRDSNEQFF
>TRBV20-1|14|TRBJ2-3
CSVIRRGGTDTQYF
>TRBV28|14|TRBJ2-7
CASSSPGTTREQYF
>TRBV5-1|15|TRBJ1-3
CASSPERNSGNTIYF
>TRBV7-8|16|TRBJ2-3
CASSWGGQGLADTQYF
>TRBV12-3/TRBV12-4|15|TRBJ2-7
CASSRGGTGYYEQYF
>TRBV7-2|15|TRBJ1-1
CASSFTRAKNTEAFF
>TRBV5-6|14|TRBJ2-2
CASGRWMNTGELFF
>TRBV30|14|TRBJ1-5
CAWSRTGFYQPQHF
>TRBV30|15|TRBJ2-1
CAWSRWGGNYNEQFF
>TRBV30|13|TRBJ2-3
CAWSGLAGGAQYF
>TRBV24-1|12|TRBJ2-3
CATRGSTDTQYF
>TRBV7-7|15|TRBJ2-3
CASSPLWIGTDTQYF
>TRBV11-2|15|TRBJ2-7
CASSKQGMEIYEQYF
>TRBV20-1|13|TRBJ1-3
CSARVGSGNTIYF
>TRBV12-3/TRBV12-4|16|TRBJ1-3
CASRFTPGGTGNTIYF
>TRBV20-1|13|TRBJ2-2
CSANVAGTGELFF
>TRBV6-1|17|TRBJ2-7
CASSDLKSGRAVYEQYF
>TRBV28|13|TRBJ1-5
CASSFSVRQPQHF
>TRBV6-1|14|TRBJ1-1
CASRQYGSGQGAFF